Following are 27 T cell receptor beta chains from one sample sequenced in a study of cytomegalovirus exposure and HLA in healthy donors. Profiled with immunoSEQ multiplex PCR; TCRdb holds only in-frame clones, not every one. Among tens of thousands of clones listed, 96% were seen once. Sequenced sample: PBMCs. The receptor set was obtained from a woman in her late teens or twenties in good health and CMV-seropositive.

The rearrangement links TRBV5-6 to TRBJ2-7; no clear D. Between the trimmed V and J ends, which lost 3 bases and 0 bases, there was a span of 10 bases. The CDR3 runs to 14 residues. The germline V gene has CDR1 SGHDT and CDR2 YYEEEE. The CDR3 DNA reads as TGTGCCAGCAGCTCTAGACTCCTCTCCTACGAGCAGTACTTC. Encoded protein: CASSSRLLSYEQYF.

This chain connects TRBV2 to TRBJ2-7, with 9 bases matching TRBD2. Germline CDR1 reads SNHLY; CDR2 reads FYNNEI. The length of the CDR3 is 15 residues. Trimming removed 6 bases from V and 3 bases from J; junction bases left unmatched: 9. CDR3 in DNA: TGTGCCAGCAGGCCGGGACTAGCCGGGGACTACGAGCAGTACTTC. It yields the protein CASRPGLAGDYEQYF.

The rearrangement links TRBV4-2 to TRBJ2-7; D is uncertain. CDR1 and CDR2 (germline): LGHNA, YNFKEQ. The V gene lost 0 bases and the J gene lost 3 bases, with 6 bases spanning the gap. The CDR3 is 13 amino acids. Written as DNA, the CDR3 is TGTGCCAGCAGCCAAGAAATCGGCTACGAGCAGTACTTC. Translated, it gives CASSQEIGYEQYF.

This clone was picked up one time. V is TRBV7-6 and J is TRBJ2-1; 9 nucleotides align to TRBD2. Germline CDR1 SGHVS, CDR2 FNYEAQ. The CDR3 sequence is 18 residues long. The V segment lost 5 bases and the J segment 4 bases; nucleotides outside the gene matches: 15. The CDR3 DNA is TGTGCCAGCAGCGCGTACTCGGGACTAGCCACCAATTACAATGAGCAGTTCTTC. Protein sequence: CASSAYSGLATNYNEQFF.

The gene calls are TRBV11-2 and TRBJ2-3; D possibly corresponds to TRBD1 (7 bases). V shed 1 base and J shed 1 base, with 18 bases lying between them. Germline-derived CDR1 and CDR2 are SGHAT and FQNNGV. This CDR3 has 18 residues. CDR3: CASSLGGVGGEGTDTQYF. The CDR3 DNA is TGTGCCAGCAGCTTAGGGGGGGTAGGGGGCGAGGGCACAGATACGCAGTATTTT.

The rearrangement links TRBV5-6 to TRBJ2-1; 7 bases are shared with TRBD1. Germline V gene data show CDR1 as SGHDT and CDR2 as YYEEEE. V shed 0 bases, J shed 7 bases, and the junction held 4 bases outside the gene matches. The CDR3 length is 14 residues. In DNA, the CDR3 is TGTGCCAGCAGCTTGGTACAGGGGTTGAATGAGCAGTTCTTC. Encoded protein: CASSLVQGLNEQFF.

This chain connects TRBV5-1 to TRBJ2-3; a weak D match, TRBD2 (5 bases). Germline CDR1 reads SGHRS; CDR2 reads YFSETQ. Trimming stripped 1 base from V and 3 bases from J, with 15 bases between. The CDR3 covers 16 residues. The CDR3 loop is CASSLSAGTGTDTQYF. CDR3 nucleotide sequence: TGCGCCAGCAGCTTGTCCGCTGGTACGGGGACAGATACGCAGTATTTT. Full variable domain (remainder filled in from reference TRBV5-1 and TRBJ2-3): KAGVTQTPRYLIKTRGQQVTLSCSPISGHRSVSWYQQTPGQGLQFLFEYFSETQRNKGNFPGRFSGRQFSNSRSEMNVSTLELGDSALYLCASSLSAGTGTDTQYFGPGTRLTVL.

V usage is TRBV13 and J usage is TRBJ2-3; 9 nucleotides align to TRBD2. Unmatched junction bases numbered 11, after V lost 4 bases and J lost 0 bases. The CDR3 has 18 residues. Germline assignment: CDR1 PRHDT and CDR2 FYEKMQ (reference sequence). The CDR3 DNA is TGTGCCAGCAGCTCCCTAGCGGGATCGACCCCTAGCACAGATACGCAGTATTTT. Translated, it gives CASSSLAGSTPSTDTQYF.

The CDR3 nucleotides read TGTGCCAGCAGCAAAGTAAGTCAGGGACTAGCGGGGTCCTACGAGCAGTACTTC. It codes for CASSKVSQGLAGSYEQYF. This chain uses TRBV21-1 with TRBJ2-7; whether TRBD2, the table's D call, matches the DNA was not checked. TRBV21-1 is tagged as a pseudogene. This CDR3 is built from 18 residues.

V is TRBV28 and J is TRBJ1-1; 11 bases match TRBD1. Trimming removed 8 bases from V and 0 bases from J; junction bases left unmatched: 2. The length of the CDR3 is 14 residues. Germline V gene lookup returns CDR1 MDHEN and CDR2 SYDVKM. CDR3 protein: CASGTGGMNTEAFF. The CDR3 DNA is TGTGCCAGCGGGACAGGGGGTATGAACACTGAAGCTTTCTTT. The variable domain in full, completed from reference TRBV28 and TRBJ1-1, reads DVKVTQSSRYLVKRTGEKVFLECVQDMDHENMFWYRQDPGLGLRLIYFSYDVKMKEKGDIPEGYSVSREKKERFSLILESASTNQTSMYLCASGTGGMNTEAFFGQGTRLTVV.

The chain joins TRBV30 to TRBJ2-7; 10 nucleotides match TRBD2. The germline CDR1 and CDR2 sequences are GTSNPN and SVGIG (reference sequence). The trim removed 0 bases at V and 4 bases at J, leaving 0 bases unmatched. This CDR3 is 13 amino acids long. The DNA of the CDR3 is TGTGCCTGGAGTGTAGCGGGAGGGTACGAGCAGTACTTC. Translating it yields CAWSVAGGYEQYF.

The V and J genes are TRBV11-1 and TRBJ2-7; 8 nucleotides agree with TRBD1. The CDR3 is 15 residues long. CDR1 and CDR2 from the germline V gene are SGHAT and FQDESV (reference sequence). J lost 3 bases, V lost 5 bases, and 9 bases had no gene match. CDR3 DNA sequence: TGTGCCAGCAGCGCCCAAGACAGGGGCGGCTACGAGCAGTACTTC. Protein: CASSAQDRGGYEQYF. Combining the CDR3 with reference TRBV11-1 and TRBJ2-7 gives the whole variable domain EAEVAQSPRYKITEKSQAVAFWCDPISGHATLYWYRQILGQGPELLVQFQDESVVDDSQLPKDRFSAERLKGVDSTLKIQPAELGDSAMYLCASSAQDRGGYEQYFGPGTRLTVT.

The CDR3 protein is CASSQVYPSGDHGSYNEQFF. The DNA of the CDR3 is TGCGCCAGCAGCCAAGTCTACCCTAGCGGGGACCATGGTTCCTACAATGAGCAGTTCTTC. J is TRBJ2-1 and V is TRBV4-1; 9 nucleotides line up with TRBD2. The V gene end was trimmed by 1 base and the J gene end by 1 base; junction bases not matched to a gene: 14. The germline gives CDR1 MGHRA, CDR2 YSYEKL. The length of the CDR3 is 20 residues.

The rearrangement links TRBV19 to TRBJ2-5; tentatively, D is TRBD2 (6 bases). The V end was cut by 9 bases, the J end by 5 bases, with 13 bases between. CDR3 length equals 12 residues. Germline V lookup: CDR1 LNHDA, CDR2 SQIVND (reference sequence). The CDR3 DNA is TGTGCCAGCGGGAGTGGGGTTGAGACCCAGTACTTC. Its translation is CASGSGVETQYF.

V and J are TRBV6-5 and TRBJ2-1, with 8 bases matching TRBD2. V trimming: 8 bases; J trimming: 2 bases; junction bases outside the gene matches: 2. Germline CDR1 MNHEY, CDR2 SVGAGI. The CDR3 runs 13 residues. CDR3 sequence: CASQRETYNEQFF. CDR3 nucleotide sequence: TGTGCCAGCCAGCGGGAGACCTACAATGAGCAGTTCTTC.

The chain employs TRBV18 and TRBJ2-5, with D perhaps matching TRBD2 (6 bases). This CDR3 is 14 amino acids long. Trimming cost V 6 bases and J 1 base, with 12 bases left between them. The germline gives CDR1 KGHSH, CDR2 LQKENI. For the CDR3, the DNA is TGTGCCAGCTCGCGGGACGGACCCCAAGAGACCCAGTACTTC. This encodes CASSRDGPQETQYF.

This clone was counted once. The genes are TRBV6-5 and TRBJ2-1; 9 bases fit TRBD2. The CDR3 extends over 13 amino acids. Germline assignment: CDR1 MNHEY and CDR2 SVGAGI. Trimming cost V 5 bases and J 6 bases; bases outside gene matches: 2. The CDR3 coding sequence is TGTGCCAGCAGTAGGGGACTAGCCAATGAGCAGTTCTTC. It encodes CASSRGLANEQFF.

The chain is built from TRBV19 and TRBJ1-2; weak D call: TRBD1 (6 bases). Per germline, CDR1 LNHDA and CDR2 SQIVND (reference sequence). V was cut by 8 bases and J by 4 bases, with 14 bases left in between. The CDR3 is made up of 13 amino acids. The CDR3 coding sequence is TGTGCCAGTGACGAGCGCAGGGGCTATGGCTACACCTTC. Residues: CASDERRGYGYTF.

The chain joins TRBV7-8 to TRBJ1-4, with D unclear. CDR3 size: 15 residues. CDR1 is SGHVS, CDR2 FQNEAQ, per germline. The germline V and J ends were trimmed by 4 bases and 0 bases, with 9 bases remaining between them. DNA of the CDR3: TGTGCCAGCAGCTCGACGGAGGCAACTAATGAAAAACTGTTTTTT. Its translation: CASSSTEATNEKLFF.

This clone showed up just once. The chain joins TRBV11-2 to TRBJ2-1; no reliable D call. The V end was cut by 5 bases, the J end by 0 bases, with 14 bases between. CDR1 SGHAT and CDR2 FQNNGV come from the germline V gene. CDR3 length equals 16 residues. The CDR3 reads CASSHDSLSSYNEQFF. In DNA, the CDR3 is TGTGCCAGCAGCCACGACTCCCTCAGCTCCTACAATGAGCAGTTCTTC.

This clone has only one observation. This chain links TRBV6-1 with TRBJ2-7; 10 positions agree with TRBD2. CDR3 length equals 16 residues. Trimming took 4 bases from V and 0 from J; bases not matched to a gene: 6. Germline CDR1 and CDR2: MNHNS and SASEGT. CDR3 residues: CASSVRASGGSYEQYF. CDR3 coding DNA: TGTGCCAGCAGTGTCCGTGCTAGCGGGGGCTCCTACGAGCAGTACTTC.

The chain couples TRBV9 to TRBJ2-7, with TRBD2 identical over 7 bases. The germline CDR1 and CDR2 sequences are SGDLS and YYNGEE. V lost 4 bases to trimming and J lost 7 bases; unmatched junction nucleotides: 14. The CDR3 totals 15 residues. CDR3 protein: CASSPQGGAEYEQYF. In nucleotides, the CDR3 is TGTGCCAGCAGCCCCCAGGGAGGGGCGGAATATGAGCAGTACTTC.

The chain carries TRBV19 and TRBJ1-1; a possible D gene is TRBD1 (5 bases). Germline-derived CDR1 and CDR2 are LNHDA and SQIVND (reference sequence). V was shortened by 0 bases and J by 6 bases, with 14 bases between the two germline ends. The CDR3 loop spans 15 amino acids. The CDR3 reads CASSIDWGGRAEAFF. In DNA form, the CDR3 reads TGTGCCAGTAGTATAGATTGGGGGGGTCGGGCTGAAGCTTTCTTT.

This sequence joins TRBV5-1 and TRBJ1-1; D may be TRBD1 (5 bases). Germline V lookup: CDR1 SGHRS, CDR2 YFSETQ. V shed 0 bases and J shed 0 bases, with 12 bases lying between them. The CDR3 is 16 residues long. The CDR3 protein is CASSLGWGQLNTEAFF. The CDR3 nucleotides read TGCGCCAGCAGCTTGGGTTGGGGCCAGTTGAACACTGAAGCTTTCTTT.

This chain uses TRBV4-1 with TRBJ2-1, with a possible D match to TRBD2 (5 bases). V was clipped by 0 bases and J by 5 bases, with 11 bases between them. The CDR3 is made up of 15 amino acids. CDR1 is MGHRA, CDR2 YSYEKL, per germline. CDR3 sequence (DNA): TGCGCCAGCAGCCAAGATCATGCTAGCCACAATGAGCAGTTCTTC. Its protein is CASSQDHASHNEQFF.

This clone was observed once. The CDR3 region is CATLRRDTSTDTQYF. Written as DNA, the CDR3 is TGCGCCACCCTTAGAAGGGACACCAGCACAGATACGCAGTATTTT. V usage is TRBV10-1 and J usage is TRBJ2-3, with D maybe TRBD1 (6 bases). Germline V gives CDR1 WNHNN, CDR2 SYGVQD (reference sequence). V was shortened by 10 bases and J by 0 bases, with 17 bases between the two germline ends. The CDR3 has 15 amino acids.

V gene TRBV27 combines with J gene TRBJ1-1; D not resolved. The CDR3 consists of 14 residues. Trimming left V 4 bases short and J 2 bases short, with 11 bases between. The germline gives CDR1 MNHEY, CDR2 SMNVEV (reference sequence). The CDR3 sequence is CASSSPERNTEAFF. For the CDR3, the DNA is TGTGCCAGCAGTTCCCCAGAACGTAACACTGAAGCTTTCTTT.